These T cell receptor beta chains were read from a single sample in a study of T-cell reconstitution after alpha-beta-depleted transplantation in children. TCRdb re-called the PCR reads through MiXCR, storing one row per CDR3 protein. This table has about 300,000 distinct CDR3 sequences, about 9.5% appearing once. Source: PBMCs, taken before TCRalphabeta/CD19-depleted stem cell transplant. The receptors shown here come from a boy under two years old with acute myeloid leukemia, due to receive a stem cell transplant. Each CDR3 is given without its conserved first and last residue.

len: 13; j_gene: TRBJ2-1; v_gene: TRBV4-2; CDR3aa: ASSQSGRSYNEQF
len: 14; j_gene: TRBJ2-3; v_gene: TRBV5-1; CDR3aa: ASSFPIAGGADTQY
len: 13; j_gene: TRBJ2-3; v_gene: TRBV5-1; CDR3aa: ASRQALLGTDTQY
len: 10; j_gene: TRBJ1-1; v_gene: TRBV7-2; CDR3aa: ASSLLNTEAF
len: 11; j_gene: TRBJ1-1; v_gene: TRBV6-6; CDR3aa: ATGQGGYTEAF
len: 14; j_gene: TRBJ2-7; v_gene: TRBV5-1; CDR3aa: ASSPVPGTEAYEQY
len: 12; j_gene: TRBJ2-5; v_gene: TRBV20-1; CDR3aa: TARSGAPQETQY
len: 13; j_gene: TRBJ2-2; v_gene: TRBV7-2; CDR3aa: ASSPSGTGPGELF
len: 13; j_gene: TRBJ1-1; v_gene: TRBV6-1; CDR3aa: ASNGTEVMNTDAF
len: 13; j_gene: TRBJ2-3; v_gene: TRBV5-1; CDR3aa: ASSLERAGTDTQY
len: 9; j_gene: TRBJ1-1; v_gene: TRBV29-1; CDR3aa: SVERVTEAF
len: 11; j_gene: TRBJ2-7; v_gene: TRBV28; CDR3aa: ASSLWTGNEQY
len: 12; j_gene: TRBJ2-2; v_gene: TRBV12-3/TRBV12-4; CDR3aa: ASSFTGQNGELF
len: 10; j_gene: TRBJ1-5; v_gene: TRBV20-1; CDR3aa: SASPSDQPQH
len: 12; j_gene: TRBJ2-4; v_gene: TRBV11-3; CDR3aa: ASSLDRSTNIQY
len: 14; j_gene: TRBJ2-1; v_gene: TRBV5-6; CDR3aa: ASSLAGGPFYNEQF
len: 16; j_gene: TRBJ2-7; v_gene: TRBV6-1; CDR3aa: ASSRRQAATQFSYEQY
len: 12; j_gene: TRBJ2-1; v_gene: TRBV5-1; CDR3aa: ASTGLAEYNEQF
len: 12; j_gene: TRBJ1-5; v_gene: TRBV5-5; CDR3aa: ASSPLPSNQPQH
len: 10; j_gene: TRBJ2-7; v_gene: TRBV7-9; CDR3aa: ASSFLRGEQY
len: 12; j_gene: TRBJ2-1; v_gene: TRBV7-3; CDR3aa: ASSLGRAYNEQF
len: 8; j_gene: TRBJ2-1; v_gene: TRBV20-1; CDR3aa: SAKRNEQF
len: 15; j_gene: TRBJ2-5; v_gene: TRBV5-1; CDR3aa: ASSSGGSSGIQETQY
len: 14; j_gene: TRBJ2-3; v_gene: TRBV11-2; CDR3aa: ASSLILAGFTDTQY
len: 14; j_gene: TRBJ2-7; v_gene: TRBV4-1; CDR3aa: ASSHPPGTSGNGQY
len: 13; j_gene: TRBJ1-1; v_gene: TRBV27; CDR3aa: ASSLEGSSNTEAF
len: 14; j_gene: TRBJ2-1; v_gene: TRBV20-1; CDR3aa: SARIPTPDRGNEQF
len: 11; j_gene: TRBJ2-1; v_gene: TRBV24-1; CDR3aa: ATSRQIYNEQF
len: 13; j_gene: TRBJ2-5; v_gene: TRBV7-2; CDR3aa: ASSLGQLLTKTQY
len: 12; j_gene: TRBJ1-1; v_gene: TRBV3-1; CDR3aa: ASSPEFRDTEAF
len: 16; j_gene: TRBJ2-2; v_gene: TRBV3-1; CDR3aa: ASSLPRGFSRGTGELF
len: 12; j_gene: TRBJ2-7; v_gene: TRBV9; CDR3aa: ASSVTGTTYEQY
len: 14; j_gene: TRBJ2-7; v_gene: TRBV6-5; CDR3aa: ASSYRSGRGRYEQY
len: 12; j_gene: TRBJ1-3; v_gene: TRBV5-1; CDR3aa: ASSLGYSGNTIY
len: 12; j_gene: TRBJ2-5; v_gene: TRBV2; CDR3aa: ASRGGGPMETQY
len: 10; j_gene: TRBJ2-3; v_gene: TRBV19; CDR3aa: ASSIPTDTQY
len: 10; j_gene: TRBJ2-1; v_gene: TRBV5-6; CDR3aa: ASSFLGDEQF
len: 10; j_gene: TRBJ2-7; v_gene: TRBV6-2/TRBV6-3; CDR3aa: ASSDPRNEQY
len: 14; j_gene: TRBJ2-7; v_gene: TRBV7-2; CDR3aa: ASSLSFSGLSYEQY
len: 15; j_gene: TRBJ1-1; v_gene: TRBV11-1; CDR3aa: ASSLAYEQGGNTEAF
len: 13; j_gene: TRBJ2-1; v_gene: TRBV12-3/TRBV12-4; CDR3aa: ASSFVLGSYNEQF
len: 14; j_gene: TRBJ2-7; v_gene: TRBV11-2; CDR3aa: ASSLGGTGTGNEQY
len: 11; j_gene: TRBJ1-5; v_gene: TRBV20-1; CDR3aa: SARGPFNQPQH
len: 12; j_gene: TRBJ1-3; v_gene: TRBV2; CDR3aa: ASSKTGSGNTIY
len: 14; j_gene: TRBJ2-1; v_gene: TRBV7-6; CDR3aa: ASSPRRVREGREQF
len: 14; j_gene: TRBJ1-5; v_gene: TRBV24-1; CDR3aa: ATSDTRADSNQPQH
len: 12; j_gene: TRBJ2-1; v_gene: TRBV12-3/TRBV12-4; CDR3aa: ASSPGGPGGEQF
len: 14; j_gene: TRBJ1-2; v_gene: TRBV15; CDR3aa: ATSRDLETGVYGYT
len: 13; j_gene: TRBJ1-2; v_gene: TRBV28; CDR3aa: ASRTGGIGDYGYT
len: 13; j_gene: TRBJ2-7; v_gene: TRBV5-6; CDR3aa: ASSRWAGIPYEQY
len: 13; j_gene: TRBJ1-1; v_gene: TRBV5-1; CDR3aa: ASSLEFGLNTEAF
len: 11; j_gene: TRBJ1-2; v_gene: TRBV7-2; CDR3aa: ASSLGTVGGYT
len: 12; j_gene: TRBJ2-7; v_gene: TRBV6-5; CDR3aa: ASALSGQPYEQY
len: 14; j_gene: TRBJ2-3; v_gene: TRBV12-3/TRBV12-4; CDR3aa: ASRGPRGSNTDTQY
len: 10; j_gene: TRBJ2-5; v_gene: TRBV2; CDR3aa: ASSELAGTQY
len: 11; j_gene: TRBJ2-7; v_gene: TRBV28; CDR3aa: ASSLTSVYEQY
len: 11; j_gene: TRBJ1-5; v_gene: TRBV7-6; CDR3aa: ASSLDFNQPQH
len: 13; j_gene: TRBJ1-5; v_gene: TRBV5-5; CDR3aa: ASSLEGRPNQPQH
len: 12; j_gene: TRBJ1-2; v_gene: TRBV5-1; CDR3aa: ASSLAAGGDGYT